The clone carrying this T cell receptor (beta chain) was recorded once. The antigen is not known. Mismatch with germline at one junction end may stem from a read error. This CDR3 region has 15 residues. CDR1 and CDR2 from the germline V gene are MDHEN and SYDVKM. Time point noted: recipient sample about 28 days before transplant, after cytoreduction. The data belong to a study of T cell clonotyping in hematopoietic cell transplantation. Study context: Pretransplant recipient samples were taken after cytoreduction. General observations from the study: Pathologically expanded recipient clonotypes increased progressively from day 30 to day 180 as diversity fell.

Assay used: immunoSEQ multiplex PCR; TCRdb lists only in-frame clones, some missing. Among roughly 28,000 clones listed, about 93% were seen once. The source was peripheral blood mononuclear cells, collected before stem cell transplant. The TCR originated in a man in his fifties with acute myeloid leukemia. Some clones in this sample may be carry-over from other donors' samples. This chain uses TRBV28 with TRBJ1-5; 8 positions match TRBD1. The chain's CDR3 is CASSFRQGPNQPQHF. DNA of the CDR3: TGTGCCAGCAGTTTTCGACAGGGGCCCAATCAACCCCAGCATTTT.